The 31 T cell receptor beta chains below all came from one sample that was sequenced in a study of shared clonotypes between healthy human individuals. The repertoire was sequenced with immunoSEQ multiplex PCR; TCRdb's copy has only in-frame clones and lacks some. Of under 2,000,000 clones in the sample, around 96% were seen once. Naive CD8 cells lacked CD45RO, underwent positive selection for CCR7 and left out terminally differentiated effector memory CD45RA+ cells. Sequenced material: naive CD8+ T cells sorted from blood. The receptor set was obtained from a man younger than 35 in good health.

The chain links TRBV5-1 to TRBJ1-1; TRBD1 aligns across 10 bases. V lost 3 bases to trimming and J lost 0 bases; unmatched junction nucleotides: 8. Germline CDR1 and CDR2: SGHRS and YFSETQ. The CDR3 loop spans 17 amino acids. The CDR3 bases are TGCGCCAGCAGCTCAATGGACAGGGGGTACATGAACACTGAAGCTTTCTTT. Its protein is CASSSMDRGYMNTEAFF.

V and J are TRBV19 and TRBJ1-2; D remains ambiguous. CDR1 and CDR2 from the germline V gene are LNHDA and SQIVND (reference sequence). Trimming left V 5 bases short and J 5 bases short, with 12 bases between. This CDR3 spans 13 amino acids. Here the CDR3 DNA reads TGTGCCAGTAGTCTAACAGCTATTTATGGCTACACCTTC. Translation gives CASSLTAIYGYTF.

This clone appeared a few times. V gene TRBV2 combines with J gene TRBJ1-6; no reliable D call. The CDR3 has 11 residues. Trimming left V 2 bases short and J 15 bases short, with 8 bases between. Germline CDR1 and CDR2: SNHLY and FYNNEI. The CDR3 is CASSELDVLHF. CDR3 nucleotide sequence: TGTGCCAGCAGTGAATTAGATGTCCTCCACTTT.

The chain carries TRBV5-5 and TRBJ1-4; 7 bases map to TRBD1. The CDR3 has 14 amino acids. The V and J ends lost 5 bases and 8 bases, in that order; junction bases with no gene match: 9. Germline CDR1 SGHKS, CDR2 YYEKEE (reference sequence). CDR3: CASRQDRAGEKLFF. The CDR3, as DNA: TGTGCCAGCAGGCAAGACAGGGCCGGAGAAAAACTGTTTTTT.

The chain recombines TRBV7-9 with TRBJ2-2; D gene uncertain. The V gene lost 5 bases and the J gene lost 10 bases, with 11 bases spanning the gap. The CDR3 consists of 12 residues. Looked up from germline, CDR1 is SEHNR and CDR2 is FQNEAQ (reference sequence). CDR3 nucleotide sequence: TGTGCCAGCAGCCCCGATTTTACGGAGCTGTTTTTT. Translation: CASSPDFTELFF.

The chain links TRBV4-3 to TRBJ2-6; D uncertain. V was trimmed by 0 bases and J by 4 bases, leaving 16 bases between them. Germline V gene sequence: CDR1 LGHNA, CDR2 YSLEER. The CDR3 is 18 amino acids. CDR3 in amino acids: CASSQDLPLSLGANVLTF. CDR3 DNA: TGCGCCAGCAGCCAAGACCTACCCCTGAGTTTGGGGGCCAACGTCCTGACTTTC.

The chain employs TRBV5-6 and TRBJ2-5, with 12 bases identical to TRBD2. Unmatched junction bases numbered 2, after V lost 4 bases and J lost 1 base. The CDR3 is 15 amino acids. CDR1 is SGHDT, CDR2 YYEEEE, per germline. The CDR3, as DNA: TGTGCCAGCAGCCCGGGACTAGCGGGCCAAGAGACCCAGTACTTC. Protein: CASSPGLAGQETQYF.

The chain recombines TRBV11-2 with TRBJ1-5; 7 nucleotides match TRBD1. J lost 5 bases, V lost 6 bases, and 4 bases had no gene match. CDR3 length equals 13 residues. Germline CDR1 SGHAT, CDR2 FQNNGV. CDR3 protein: CASSPQGDQPQHF. CDR3 DNA sequence: TGTGCCAGCAGTCCCCAGGGGGATCAGCCCCAGCATTTT.

This clone was seen a single time. The rearrangement links TRBV7-8 to TRBJ2-7, with D maybe TRBD2 (6 bases). Germline V CDR1 and CDR2: SGHVS, FQNEAQ. CDR3 size: 15 residues. The V and J ends lost 5 bases and 3 bases respectively, with 17 bases between them. Here the CDR3 reads CASSPSGEGGYEQYF. CDR3 in DNA: TGTGCCAGCAGCCCCTCGGGAGAGGGTGGCTACGAGCAGTACTTC. The complete variable domain, with remaining parts taken from reference TRBV7-8 and TRBJ2-7, reads GAGVSQSPRYKVAKRGQDVALRCDPISGHVSLFWYQQALGQGPEFLTYFQNEAQLDKSGLPSDRFFAERPEGSVSTLKIQRTQQEDSAVYLCASSPSGEGGYEQYFGPGTRLTVT.

The V call is TRBV5-4, the J call TRBJ2-5; 7 bases are shared with TRBD1. This CDR3 has 15 amino acids. Trimming took 4 bases from V and 0 from J; bases not matched to a gene: 6. Germline CDR1 SGHNT, CDR2 YYREEE (reference sequence). DNA for the CDR3: TGTGCCAGCAGCCCGGCAGGGGGAAACCAAGAGACCCAGTACTTC. This translates into CASSPAGGNQETQYF.

The chain has TRBV27 and TRBJ2-3; maybe TRBD1 (6 bases). CDR3 length equals 16 residues. Germline loops: CDR1 MNHEY, CDR2 SMNVEV (reference sequence). Deletions cut 8 bases from V and 0 bases from J, with 18 bases between. CDR3 protein: CASGVLDRTSTDTQYF. CDR3 DNA: TGTGCCAGCGGAGTTCTTGACAGGACTAGCACAGATACGCAGTATTTT.

The genes are TRBV27 and TRBJ2-2; D is ambiguous. V was trimmed by 2 bases and J by 7 bases, leaving 8 bases between them. This CDR3 spans 13 amino acids. Germline CDR1 and CDR2: MNHEY and SMNVEV (reference sequence). The CDR3 protein is CASSLRPDGELFF. The CDR3 nucleotides read TGTGCCAGCAGTTTACGTCCGGACGGGGAGCTGTTTTTT.

The chain is built from TRBV9 and TRBJ1-6; a weak D match, TRBD1 (5 bases). Trimming pared 4 bases from V and 6 bases from J, leaving 11 bases between. CDR3 length: 14 residues. Germline loops: CDR1 SGDLS, CDR2 YYNGEE. The CDR3: CASSRDGPNSPLHF. The CDR3 DNA reads TGTGCCAGCAGCAGGGACGGTCCTAATTCACCCCTCCACTTT.

The V and J genes are TRBV6-1 and TRBJ1-1; tentative D call: TRBD1 (5 bases). V was trimmed by 1 base and J by 6 bases, leaving 12 bases between them. CDR1 and CDR2 from the germline V gene are MNHNS and SASEGT. The CDR3 covers 14 residues. This CDR3 reads CASSEVRGGAEAFF. CDR3 sequence (DNA): TGTGCCAGCAGTGAAGTAAGGGGAGGGGCTGAAGCTTTCTTT.

The chain employs TRBV7-9 and TRBJ2-6, with D possibly matching TRBD2 (5 bases). V lost 4 bases to trimming and J lost 2 bases, with 6 bases between them. There are 14 residues in the CDR3. Germline CDR1 and CDR2: SEHNR and FQNEAQ (reference sequence). The chain's CDR3 is CASSSGTGANVLTF. CDR3 DNA sequence: TGTGCCAGCAGCTCGGGGACTGGGGCCAACGTCCTGACTTTC. The variable domain in full, completed from reference TRBV7-9 and TRBJ2-6, reads DTGVSQNPRHKITKRGQNVTFRCDPISEHNRLYWYRQTLGQGPEFLTYFQNEAQLEKSRLLSDRFSAERPKGSFSTLEIQRTEQGDSAMYLCASSSGTGANVLTFGAGSRLTVL.

The chain uses TRBV27 and TRBJ1-5; perhaps TRBD1 as D (6 bases). Germline V gene lookup returns CDR1 MNHEY and CDR2 SMNVEV (reference sequence). This CDR3 has 13 amino acids. V shed 1 base and J shed 11 bases, with 12 bases lying between them. CDR3 nucleotides: TGTGCCAGCAGTTTATTTGGCGGACAGACCCAGCATTTT. Its translation: CASSLFGGQTQHF.

The V and J genes are TRBV13 and TRBJ1-5; D not certain. This CDR3 contains 13 residues. The germline V and J ends were trimmed by 0 bases and 7 bases, with 7 bases remaining between them. Germline V lookup: CDR1 PRHDT, CDR2 FYEKMQ (reference sequence). This CDR3 reads CASSLGTGQPQHF. The DNA for the CDR3 is TGTGCCAGCAGCTTAGGGACCGGGCAGCCCCAGCATTTT.

V usage is TRBV6-5 and J usage is TRBJ2-1; D gene ambiguous. Trimming shortened V by 5 bases and J by 2 bases, and 10 bases separated the two germline ends. The CDR3 extends over 14 amino acids. Germline CDR1 MNHEY, CDR2 SVGAGI. The chain's CDR3 is CASSIDWTYNEQFF. The CDR3 DNA follows: TGTGCCAGCAGTATCGACTGGACCTACAATGAGCAGTTCTTC.

The chain links TRBV14 to TRBJ1-4; D possibly corresponds to TRBD1 (5 bases). Germline V lookup: CDR1 SGHDN, CDR2 FVKESK. CDR3 length: 15 amino acids. The V end lost 1 base, the J end lost 7 bases, and 13 bases lay between the germline ends. CDR3 coding DNA: TGTGCCAGCAGCCAAGTTAGGGGAAGGAGTGAAAAACTGTTTTTT. Amino acids: CASSQVRGRSEKLFF.

Points on this clone: Other nucleotide sequences from this sample produce the same CDR3. This chain joins TRBV5-1 and TRBJ2-7, with 8 bases identical to TRBD1. V trimming: 0 bases; J trimming: 5 bases; junction bases outside the gene matches: 1. This CDR3 comprises 13 residues. The germline CDR1 and CDR2 sequences are SGHRS and YFSETQ. The CDR3 spells CASSLGQGNEQYF. CDR3 sequence (DNA): TGCGCCAGCAGCTTGGGACAGGGGAACGAGCAGTACTTC.

J is TRBJ2-1 and V is TRBV13; D unresolved. The germline V gene has CDR1 PRHDT and CDR2 FYEKMQ (reference sequence). V was trimmed by 10 bases and J by 2 bases, leaving 15 bases between them. The CDR3 is 14 residues long. CDR3: CATSYNLAYNEQFF. The CDR3 DNA sequence: TGTGCCACCTCGTATAACCTCGCCTACAATGAGCAGTTCTTC. Full variable domain (remainder filled in from reference TRBV13 and TRBJ2-1): AAGVIQSPRHLIKEKRETATLKCYPIPRHDTVYWYQQGPGQDPQFLISFYEKMQSDKGSIPDRFSAQQFSDYHSELNMSSLELGDSALYFCATSYNLAYNEQFFGPGTRLTVL.

The genes are TRBV27 and TRBJ2-7; TRBD1 matches 8 bases. The ends lost 4 bases at V and 1 base at J; junction bases unmatched: 21. CDR3 length equals 20 residues. Germline-derived CDR1 and CDR2 are MNHEY and SMNVEV (reference sequence). Here the CDR3 reads CASSSSPGQGPILRSYEQYF. The CDR3 bases are TGTGCCAGCAGTTCCTCCCCCGGACAGGGTCCTATCTTGAGGTCCTACGAGCAGTACTTC.

The chain combines TRBV5-1 with TRBJ1-1; TRBD1 matches 7 bases. Germline V gene data show CDR1 as SGHRS and CDR2 as YFSETQ. V was pared by 7 bases and J by 11 bases, with 11 bases of the junction left unmatched. The CDR3 runs to 12 residues. The CDR3, as DNA: TGCGCCAGCCCGAGCGAGGGGGCGAAGGCTTTCTTT. Translating gives CASPSEGAKAFF.

Regarding this clone: One end of the junction does not line up with germline, which may come from a read error. The rearrangement uses TRBV9 and TRBJ1-2; a possible D gene is TRBD1 (5 bases). The CDR3 is 13 residues long. Germline CDR1 and CDR2: SGDLS and YYNGEE. The CDR3 loop is CASSVVGTPSWAF. The CDR3 DNA is TGTGCCAGCAGCGTAGTGGGGACCCCCAGTTGGGCCTTC.

The V gene is TRBV7-3, the J gene TRBJ2-5, with 8 bases aligning to TRBD2. CDR3 length: 13 amino acids. J gave up 5 bases and V 11 bases, and 10 bases lay outside the gene matches. Germline CDR1 reads SGHTA; CDR2 reads FQGTGA. This CDR3 is CADRLARGETQYF. The CDR3 DNA reads as TGTGCCGATAGACTAGCGCGGGGGGAGACCCAGTACTTC.

This chain uses TRBV27 with TRBJ2-7; D possibly matches TRBD1 or TRBD2 (7 bases each). The CDR3 spans 13 residues. CDR1 and CDR2 (germline): MNHEY, SMNVEV (reference sequence). Trimming left V 7 bases short and J 6 bases short, with 16 bases between. The CDR3 coding sequence is TGTGCCAGCAAGGCGACAGGGAGGGGCGAGCAGTACTTC. The encoded protein is CASKATGRGEQYF.

The V gene is TRBV2, the J gene TRBJ1-1, with a weak D call TRBD1 (5 bases). This CDR3 has 13 residues. The germline CDR1 and CDR2 sequences are SNHLY and FYNNEI. V dropped 2 bases and J dropped 6 bases, with 10 bases sitting between them. The chain's CDR3 is CASSEWGRAEAFF. CDR3 DNA sequence: TGTGCCAGCAGTGAATGGGGGAGGGCTGAAGCTTTCTTT.

The rearrangement uses TRBV7-9 and TRBJ2-2; 8 nucleotides match TRBD1. The germline V gene encodes CDR1 SEHNR and CDR2 FQNEAQ (reference sequence). The CDR3 runs 15 residues. V shed 6 bases, J shed 4 bases, and the junction held 7 bases outside the gene matches. CDR3 region: CASRSDRDFTGELFF. CDR3 in DNA: TGTGCCAGCAGGTCGGACAGGGATTTCACCGGGGAGCTGTTTTTT.

With regard to this clone: Other DNA sequences in the same sample also yield this CDR3. The V call is TRBV7-2, the J call TRBJ2-3; D not resolved. Germline V gene sequence: CDR1 SGHTA, CDR2 FQGNSA. Trimming pared 1 base from V and 1 base from J, leaving 6 bases between. This CDR3 has 14 residues. CDR3 loop: CASSLVGGTDTQYF. The CDR3 bases are TGTGCCAGCAGCTTAGTCGGCGGCACAGATACGCAGTATTTT. Looking up the rest from reference TRBV7-2 and TRBJ2-3 gives the full variable domain: GAGVSQSPSNKVTEKGKDVELRCDPISGHTALYWYRQSLGQGLEFLIYFQGNSAPDKSGLPSDRFSAERTGGSVSTLTIQRTQQEDSAVYLCASSLVGGTDTQYFGPGTRLTVL.

The chain employs TRBV2 and TRBJ1-1; TRBD1 agrees at 8 bases. Germline V gene data show CDR1 as SNHLY and CDR2 as FYNNEI. The ends lost 7 bases at V and 6 bases at J; junction bases unmatched: 4. The CDR3 loop spans 12 amino acids. The CDR3 DNA is TGTGCCAGCAATACAGGGGGTTCTGAAGCTTTCTTT. It is translated as CASNTGGSEAFF.

This clone has a single count. The rearrangement joins TRBV7-8 to TRBJ2-2; 12 positions match TRBD2. Germline CDR1 and CDR2: SGHVS and FQNEAQ. Trimming at V came to 2 bases and at J to 0 bases, leaving 10 bases not matched to a gene. CDR3 size: 20 residues. The CDR3 nucleotides read TGTGCCAGCAGCTTAAGACTAGCGGGGGCCGTGCTCCCGAACACCGGGGAGCTGTTTTTT. Translating it yields CASSLRLAGAVLPNTGELFF. The full variable domain, in which reference TRBV7-8 and TRBJ2-2 provide the parts outside the CDR3, is GAGVSQSPRYKVAKRGQDVALRCDPISGHVSLFWYQQALGQGPEFLTYFQNEAQLDKSGLPSDRFFAERPEGSVSTLKIQRTQQEDSAVYLCASSLRLAGAVLPNTGELFFGEGSRLTVL.